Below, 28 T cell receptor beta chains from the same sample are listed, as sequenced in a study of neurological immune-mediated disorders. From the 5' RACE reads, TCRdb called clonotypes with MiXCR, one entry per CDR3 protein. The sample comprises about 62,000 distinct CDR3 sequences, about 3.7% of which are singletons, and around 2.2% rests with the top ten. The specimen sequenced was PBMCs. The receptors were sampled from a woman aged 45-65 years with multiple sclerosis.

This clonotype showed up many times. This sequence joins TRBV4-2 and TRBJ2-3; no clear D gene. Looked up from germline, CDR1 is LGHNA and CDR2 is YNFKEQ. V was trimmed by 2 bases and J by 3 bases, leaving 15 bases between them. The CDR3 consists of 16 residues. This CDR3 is CASSQRARTETDTQYF. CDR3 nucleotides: TGTGCCAGCAGCCAACGGGCGCGCACCGAGACAGATACGCAGTATTTT.

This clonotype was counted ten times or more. In nucleotides, the CDR3 is TGTGCCATCAGTGAAGTACGGGGTGGCAATCAGCCCCAGCATTTT. Translation gives CAISEVRGGNQPQHF. The chain joins TRBV10-3 to TRBJ1-5; D is unclear. The V end was cut by 3 bases, the J end by 2 bases, with 11 bases between. The CDR3 has 15 residues. Germline CDR1 and CDR2: ENHRY and SYGVKD.

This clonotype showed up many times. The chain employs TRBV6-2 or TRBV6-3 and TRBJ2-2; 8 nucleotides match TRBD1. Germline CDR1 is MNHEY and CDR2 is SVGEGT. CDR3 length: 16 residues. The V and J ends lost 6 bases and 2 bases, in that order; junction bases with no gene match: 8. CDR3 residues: CASRNTGQGNTGELFF. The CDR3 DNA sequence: TGTGCCAGCAGAAATACAGGACAGGGAAACACCGGGGAGCTGTTTTTT.

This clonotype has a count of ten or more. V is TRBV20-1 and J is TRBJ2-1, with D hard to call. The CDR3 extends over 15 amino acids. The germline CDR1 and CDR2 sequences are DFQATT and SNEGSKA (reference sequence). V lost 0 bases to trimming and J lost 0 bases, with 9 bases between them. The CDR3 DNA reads TGCAGTGCTAGAGATAATCGGGTCTCCTACAATGAGCAGTTCTTC. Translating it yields CSARDNRVSYNEQFF.

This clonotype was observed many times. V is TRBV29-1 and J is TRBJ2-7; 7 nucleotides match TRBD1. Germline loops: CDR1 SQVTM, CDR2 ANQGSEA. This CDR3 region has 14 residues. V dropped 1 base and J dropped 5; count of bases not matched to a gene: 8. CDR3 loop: CSVEGHRGSDEQYF. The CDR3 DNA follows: TGCAGCGTTGAAGGGCACAGGGGATCAGACGAGCAGTACTTC.

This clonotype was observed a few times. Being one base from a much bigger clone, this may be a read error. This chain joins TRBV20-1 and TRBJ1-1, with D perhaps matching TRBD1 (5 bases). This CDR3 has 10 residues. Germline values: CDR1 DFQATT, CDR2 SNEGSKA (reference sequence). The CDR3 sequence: CSASWERGLF. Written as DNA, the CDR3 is TGCAGTGCTAGTTGGGAAAGGGGTCTCTTT.

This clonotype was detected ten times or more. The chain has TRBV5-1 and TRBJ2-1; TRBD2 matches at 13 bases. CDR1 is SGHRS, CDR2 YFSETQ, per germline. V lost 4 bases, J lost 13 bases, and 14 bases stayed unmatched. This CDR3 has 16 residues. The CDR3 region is CASSPGGGTSGIGQFF. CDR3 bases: TGCGCCAGCAGCCCGGGCGGGGGGACTAGCGGGATCGGACAGTTCTTC.

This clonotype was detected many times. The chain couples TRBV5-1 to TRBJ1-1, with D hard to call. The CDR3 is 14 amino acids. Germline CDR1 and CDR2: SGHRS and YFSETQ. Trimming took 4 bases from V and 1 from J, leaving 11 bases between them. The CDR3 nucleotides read TGCGCCAGCAGCCGTTGGCCTAGGAACACTGAAGCTTTCTTT. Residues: CASSRWPRNTEAFF. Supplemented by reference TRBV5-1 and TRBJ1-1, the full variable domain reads KAGVTQTPRYLIKTRGQQVTLSCSPISGHRSVSWYQQTPGQGLQFLFEYFSETQRNKGNFPGRFSGRQFSNSRSEMNVSTLELGDSALYLCASSRWPRNTEAFFGQGTRLTVV.

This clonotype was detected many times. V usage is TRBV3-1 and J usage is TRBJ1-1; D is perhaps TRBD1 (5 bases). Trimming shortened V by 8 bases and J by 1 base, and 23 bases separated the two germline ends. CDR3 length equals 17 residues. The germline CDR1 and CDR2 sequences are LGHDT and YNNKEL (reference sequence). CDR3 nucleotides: TGTGCCAGCTCAATTCGAACTCCGGGACGGCAGAACACTGAAGCTTTCTTT. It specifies CASSIRTPGRQNTEAFF.

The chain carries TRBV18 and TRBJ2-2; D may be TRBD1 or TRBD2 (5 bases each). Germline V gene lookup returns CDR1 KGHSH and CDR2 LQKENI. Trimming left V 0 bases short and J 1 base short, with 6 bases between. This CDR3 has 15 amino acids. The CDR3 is CASSPPRGNTGELFF. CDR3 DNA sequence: TGTGCCAGCTCACCACCGAGGGGGAACACCGGGGAGCTGTTTTTT. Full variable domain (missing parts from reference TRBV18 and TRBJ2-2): NAGVMQNPRHLVRRRGQEARLRCSPMKGHSHVYWYRQLPEEGLKFMVYLQKENIIDESGMPKERFSAEFPKEGPSILRIQQVVRGDSAAYFCASSPPRGNTGELFFGEGSRLTVL.

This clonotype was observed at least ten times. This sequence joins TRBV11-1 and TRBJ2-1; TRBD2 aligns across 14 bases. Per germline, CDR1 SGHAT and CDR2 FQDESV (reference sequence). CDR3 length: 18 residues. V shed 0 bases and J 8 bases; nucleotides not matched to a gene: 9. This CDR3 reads CASSLARGLAGVFHEQFF. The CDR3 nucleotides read TGTGCCAGCAGCTTAGCGAGGGGACTAGCGGGAGTGTTCCATGAGCAGTTCTTC.

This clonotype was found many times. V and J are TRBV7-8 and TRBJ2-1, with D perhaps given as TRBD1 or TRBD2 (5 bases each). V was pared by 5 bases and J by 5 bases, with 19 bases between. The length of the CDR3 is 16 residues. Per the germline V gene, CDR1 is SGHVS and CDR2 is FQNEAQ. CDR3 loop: CASSPGTSLTHNEQFF. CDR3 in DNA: TGTGCCAGCAGCCCCGGGACCTCGTTAACCCACAATGAGCAGTTCTTC.

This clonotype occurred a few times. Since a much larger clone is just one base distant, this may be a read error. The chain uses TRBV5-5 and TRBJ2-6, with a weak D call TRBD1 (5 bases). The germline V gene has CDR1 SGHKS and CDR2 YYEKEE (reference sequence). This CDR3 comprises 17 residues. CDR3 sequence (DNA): TGTGCCAGCAGCTTGGAGGGGTTTGCCTCTGGGGCCAAAGTCCTGACTTTC. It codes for CASSLEGFASGAKVLTF.

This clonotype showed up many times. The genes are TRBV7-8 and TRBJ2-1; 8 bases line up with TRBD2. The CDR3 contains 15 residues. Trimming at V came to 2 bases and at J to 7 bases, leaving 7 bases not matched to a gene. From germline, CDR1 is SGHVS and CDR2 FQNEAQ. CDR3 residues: CASSLPAGVSNEQFF. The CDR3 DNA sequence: TGTGCCAGCAGCTTACCAGCGGGAGTCAGTAATGAGCAGTTCTTC.

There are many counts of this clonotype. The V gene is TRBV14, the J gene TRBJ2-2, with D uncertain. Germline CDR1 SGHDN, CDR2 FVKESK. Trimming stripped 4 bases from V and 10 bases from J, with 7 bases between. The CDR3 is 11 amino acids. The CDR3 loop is CASSRVAELFF. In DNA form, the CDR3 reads TGTGCCAGCAGCCGAGTCGCGGAGCTGTTTTTT.

CDR3 bases: TGTGCCAGCAGCCCGAGGGCCAGGGGCGAAGATACGCAGTATTTT. Translating gives CASSPRARGEDTQYF. The chain links TRBV3-1 to TRBJ2-3; D may be TRBD1 (6 bases). CDR3 length: 15 residues. CDR1 LGHDT and CDR2 YNNKEL come from the germline V gene (reference sequence). V was cut by 4 bases and J by 5 bases, with 16 bases left in between.

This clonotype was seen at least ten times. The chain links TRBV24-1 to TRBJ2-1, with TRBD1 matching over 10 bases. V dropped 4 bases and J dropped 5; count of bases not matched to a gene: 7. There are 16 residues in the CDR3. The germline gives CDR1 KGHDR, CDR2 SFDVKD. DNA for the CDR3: TGTGCCACCAGTGACCGGGACAGGGGCCGTAACAATGAGCAGTTCTTC. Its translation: CATSDRDRGRNNEQFF.

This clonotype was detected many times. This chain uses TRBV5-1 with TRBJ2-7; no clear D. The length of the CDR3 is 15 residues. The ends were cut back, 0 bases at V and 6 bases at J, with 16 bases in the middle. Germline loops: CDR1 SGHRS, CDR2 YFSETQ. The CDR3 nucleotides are TGCGCCAGCAGCTTGGGGTCGGCTTGGCGGCGCGAGCAGTACTTC. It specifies CASSLGSAWRREQYF.

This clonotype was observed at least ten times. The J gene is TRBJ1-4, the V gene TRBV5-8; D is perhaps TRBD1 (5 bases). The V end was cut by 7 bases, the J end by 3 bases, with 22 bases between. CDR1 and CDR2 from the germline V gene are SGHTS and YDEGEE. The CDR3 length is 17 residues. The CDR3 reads CASRRTVGLGANEKLFF. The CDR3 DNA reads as TGTGCCAGCCGCAGAACGGTGGGGCTGGGGGCTAATGAAAAACTGTTTTTT.

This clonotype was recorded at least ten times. CDR3 nucleotides: TGTGCCAGCAGCTTCTCTAACACTGAAGCTTTCTTT. Amino acids: CASSFSNTEAFF. The chain recombines TRBV7-3 with TRBJ1-1, with unresolved D. From germline, CDR1 is SGHTA and CDR2 FQGTGA. V lost 3 bases and J 2 bases, leaving 4 bases between the germline ends. The CDR3 totals 12 residues.

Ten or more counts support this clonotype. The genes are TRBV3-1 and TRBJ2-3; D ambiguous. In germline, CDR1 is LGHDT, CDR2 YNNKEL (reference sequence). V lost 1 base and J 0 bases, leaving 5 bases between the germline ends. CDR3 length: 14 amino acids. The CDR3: CASSQVASTDTQYF. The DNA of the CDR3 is TGTGCCAGCAGCCAAGTCGCGAGCACAGATACGCAGTATTTT.

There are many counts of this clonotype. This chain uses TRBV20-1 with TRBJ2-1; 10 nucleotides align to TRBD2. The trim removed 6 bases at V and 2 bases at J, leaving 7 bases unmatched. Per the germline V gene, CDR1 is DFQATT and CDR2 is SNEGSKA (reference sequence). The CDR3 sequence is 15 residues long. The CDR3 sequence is CSATLAGMPYNEQFF. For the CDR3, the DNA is TGCAGTGCAACACTAGCGGGAATGCCCTACAATGAGCAGTTCTTC.

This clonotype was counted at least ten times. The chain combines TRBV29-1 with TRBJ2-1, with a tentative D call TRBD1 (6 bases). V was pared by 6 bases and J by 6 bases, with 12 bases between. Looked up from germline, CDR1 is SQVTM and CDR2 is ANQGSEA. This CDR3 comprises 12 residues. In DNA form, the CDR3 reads TGCAGCGTAACAGGGTTGAGCAATGAGCAGTTCTTC. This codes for CSVTGLSNEQFF.

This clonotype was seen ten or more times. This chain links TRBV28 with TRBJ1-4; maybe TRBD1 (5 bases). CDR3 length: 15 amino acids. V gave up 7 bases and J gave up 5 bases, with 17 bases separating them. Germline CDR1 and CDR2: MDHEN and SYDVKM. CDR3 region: CASTGRDALNEKLFF. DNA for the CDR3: TGTGCCAGCACTGGGCGGGACGCCTTAAATGAAAAACTGTTTTTT.

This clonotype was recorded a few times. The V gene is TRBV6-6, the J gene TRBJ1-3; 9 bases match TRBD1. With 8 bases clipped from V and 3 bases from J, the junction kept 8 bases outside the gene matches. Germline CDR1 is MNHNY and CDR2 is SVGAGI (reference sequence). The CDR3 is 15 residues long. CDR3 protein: CASGHTGGRGNTIYF. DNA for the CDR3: TGTGCCAGCGGTCATACAGGGGGCCGTGGAAACACCATATATTTT.

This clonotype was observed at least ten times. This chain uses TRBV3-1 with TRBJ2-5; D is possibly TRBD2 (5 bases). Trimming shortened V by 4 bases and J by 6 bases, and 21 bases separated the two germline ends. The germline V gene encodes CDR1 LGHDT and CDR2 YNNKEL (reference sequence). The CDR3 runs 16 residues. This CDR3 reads CASSPGGNPARKTQYF. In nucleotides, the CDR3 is TGTGCCAGCAGCCCTGGAGGAAATCCGGCTCGTAAGACCCAGTACTTC.

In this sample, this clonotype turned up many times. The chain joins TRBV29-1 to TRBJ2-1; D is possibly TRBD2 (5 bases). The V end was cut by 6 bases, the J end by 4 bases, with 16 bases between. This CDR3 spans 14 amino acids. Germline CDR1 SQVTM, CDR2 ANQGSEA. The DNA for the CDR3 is TGCAGCGTCGCGGCAGCGGCGCTATACAATGAGCAGTTCTTC. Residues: CSVAAAALYNEQFF.

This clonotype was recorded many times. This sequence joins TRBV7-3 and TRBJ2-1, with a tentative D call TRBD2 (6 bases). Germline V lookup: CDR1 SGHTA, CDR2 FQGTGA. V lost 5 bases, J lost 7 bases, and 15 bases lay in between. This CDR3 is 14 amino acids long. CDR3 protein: CASSIGRERNEQFF. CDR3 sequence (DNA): TGTGCCAGCAGCATCGGGAGAGAGCGTAATGAGCAGTTCTTC.